Included here is one TCR beta chain sequence, with context. In germline, CDR1 is SEHNR, CDR2 FQNEAQ (reference sequence). Trimming cost V 3 bases and J 2 bases; bases outside gene matches: 7. The CDR3 is made up of 16 amino acids. The data were obtained in a study of beta chain features in type 1 diabetes. Reverse transcription of all isolated RNA meant that expressed TCRB transcripts were sequenced. TCRdb's copy holds only in-frame clones and misses some; the assay was immunoSEQ multiplex PCR. The sample lists just over 600,000 clones, roughly 16% occurring once. The sequence came from a man aged 18 to 30 in good health. This chain links TRBV7-9 with TRBJ2-3; TRBD1 matches at 8 bases. Sequenced: naive CD4+ T cells from blood. The CDR3, as DNA: TGTGCCAGCAGCTTGCCCATGACAGGGGACACAGATACGCAGTATTTT. Amino acids: CASSLPMTGDTDTQYF.